This T cell receptor (beta chain) is drawn from a study of blood T cell repertoires in COVID-19. About the study: There were acute and convalescent COVID-19 samples, and they came from the United States, Italy and Spain. T cells, B-cell-depleted T cells, or PBMCs provided the cDNA or gDNA that served as material.

The germline gives CDR1 SGDLS, CDR2 YYNGEE. The J segment lost 2 bases and the V segment lost 3 bases, leaving 9 bases of the junction unmatched. The length of the CDR3 is 16 residues. Authors' data handling: Amplified reference gene primers provided the basis for estimating nucleated cell counts. Data came from immunoSEQ multiplex PCR; TCRdb stores just in-frame clones and leaves some out. The D gene and trimming were derived from the DNA, and the V and J assignments and clone size from that table. Seen here are roughly 250,000 clones, about 89% observed once, and the top ten hold approximately 2.3%.

The source material was peripheral blood. This sequence originates from a woman between 45 and 65 years old with acute or convalescent COVID-19. The chain carries TRBV9 and TRBJ2-7, with TRBD1 identical over 9 bases. This CDR3 reads CASSGLQGATTYEQYF. The CDR3 DNA reads as TGTGCCAGCAGCGGATTACAGGGGGCGACAACCTACGAGCAGTACTTC.